The present entry profiles one T cell receptor (beta chain) with its context. TCRdb's copy holds only in-frame clones and misses some; the assay was immunoSEQ multiplex PCR. The sample lists about 2 million clones, less than 95% occurring once. Naive CD8 cells comprised CD45RO-negative, CCR7-positively selected cells, excluding terminally differentiated effector memory CD45RA+ cells. The data were taken from a study of shared clonotypes between healthy human individuals. Turning to the study itself: Donors had three CD4 naive, three CD4 memory, two CD8 naive and one CD8 memory plate apiece.

The sequenced sample consisted of naive CD8+ T cells sorted from blood. The source is a young man in good health.

The CDR3 sequence is CAIREGNTEAFF. As DNA, the CDR3 is TGTGCCATCAGGGAGGGGAACACTGAAGCTTTCTTT. The chain links TRBV10-3 to TRBJ1-1; D is unresolved. The V end lost 6 bases, the J end lost 1 base, and 6 bases lay between the germline ends. CDR1 and CDR2 (germline): ENHRY, SYGVKD. The CDR3 extends over 12 amino acids.